These T cell receptor beta chains were read from a single sample in a study of blood T cells in healthy people across ages. TCRdb re-derived calls from the 5' RACE reads in MiXCR, one entry per CDR3 protein. This sample has about 1.1 million distinct CDR3 sequences, with about two fifths found just once. Material for sequencing was blood. These receptors all come from a man between 18 and 35 years old in good health. Each CDR3 is given with its conserved first and last residue. Each record gives: V gene, J gene, D gene, clone size, CDR3 protein, CDR3 DNA. D genes are given only for firm matches. A row's size may be missing; if present it is once, few, many or a size class.

V gene: TRBV6-5; J gene: TRBJ1-2; D gene: -; clone size: -; CDR3 protein: CASTPGLKGYDYTF; CDR3 DNA: TGTGCCAGCACGCCAGGCCTAAAGGGGTATGACTACACCTTT
V gene: TRBV2; J gene: TRBJ2-1; D gene: -; clone size: few; CDR3 protein: CASSGAYEQFF; CDR3 DNA: TGTGCCAGCAGTGGCGCGTATGAGCAGTTCTTC
V gene: TRBV5-1; J gene: TRBJ1-1; D gene: TRBD1; clone size: -; CDR3 protein: CASSSWTGPNTEAFF; CDR3 DNA: TGTGCCAGCAGCTCCTGGACAGGGCCGAACACTGAAGCTTTCTTT
V gene: TRBV27; J gene: TRBJ1-2; D gene: -; clone size: -; CDR3 protein: CASRGQWQAGHGYTF; CDR3 DNA: TGTGCCAGCAGGGGTCAGTGGCAGGCCGGGCATGGCTACACCTTC
V gene: TRBV6-2/TRBV6-3; J gene: TRBJ1-5; D gene: -; clone size: -; CDR3 protein: CASSYTKRTAPSNQPQHF; CDR3 DNA: TGTGCCAGCAGTTACACTAAGAGGACGGCGCCGAGCAATCAGCCCCAGCATTTT
V gene: TRBV5-1; J gene: TRBJ2-2; D gene: -; clone size: -; CDR3 protein: CASSLRTESNTGELFF; CDR3 DNA: TGCGCCAGCAGCCTGCGGACCGAGTCGAACACCGGGGAGCTGTTTTTT
V gene: TRBV27; J gene: TRBJ1-2; D gene: -; clone size: few; CDR3 protein: CASTGEGKRGYTF; CDR3 DNA: TGTGCCAGCACAGGGGAGGGAAAGCGTGGCTACACCTTC
V gene: TRBV20-1; J gene: TRBJ2-3; D gene: TRBD1; clone size: -; CDR3 protein: CSARGQGVGTDTQYF; CDR3 DNA: TGCAGTGCTAGGGGACAGGGTGTTGGAACAGATACGCAGTATTTT
V gene: TRBV29-1; J gene: TRBJ1-4; D gene: -; clone size: -; CDR3 protein: CSAWHNEKLFF; CDR3 DNA: TGCAGCGCCTGGCATAATGAAAAACTGTTTTTT
V gene: TRBV20-1; J gene: TRBJ1-1; D gene: TRBD1; clone size: -; CDR3 protein: CSARDYRTGENTEAFF; CDR3 DNA: TGCAGTGCTAGAGATTACCGGACAGGGGAAAACACTGAAGCTTTCTTT
V gene: TRBV12-3/TRBV12-4; J gene: TRBJ1-1; D gene: TRBD1; clone size: -; CDR3 protein: CASSLTGTEGTEAFF; CDR3 DNA: TGTGCCAGCAGTTTGACAGGGACGGAGGGCACTGAAGCTTTCTTT
V gene: TRBV20-1; J gene: TRBJ1-2; D gene: -; clone size: few; CDR3 protein: CSERGNYGYTF; CDR3 DNA: TGCAGCGAAAGAGGAAACTATGGCTACACCTTC
V gene: TRBV4-2; J gene: TRBJ2-7; D gene: -; clone size: many; CDR3 protein: CASSQVAQTYEQYF; CDR3 DNA: TGTGCCAGCAGCCAAGTTGCACAAACCTACGAGCAGTACTTC
V gene: TRBV9; J gene: TRBJ1-1; D gene: TRBD1; clone size: -; CDR3 protein: CASSVDRGPNTEAFF; CDR3 DNA: TGTGCCAGCAGCGTAGACAGGGGGCCGAACACTGAAGCTTTCTTT
V gene: TRBV4-1; J gene: TRBJ2-1; D gene: -; clone size: few; CDR3 protein: CASSQLVRKSYGEQFF; CDR3 DNA: TGCGCCAGCAGCCAGTTAGTCCGGAAATCCTACGGTGAGCAGTTCTTC
V gene: TRBV13; J gene: TRBJ2-1; D gene: -; clone size: -; CDR3 protein: CASSLGRGTRNEQFF; CDR3 DNA: TGTGCCAGCAGCTTAGGCCGAGGGACTCGCAATGAGCAGTTCTTC
V gene: TRBV10-3; J gene: TRBJ2-7; D gene: TRBD2; clone size: many; CDR3 protein: CAISEDPSGAYEQYF; CDR3 DNA: TGTGCCATCAGTGAGGATCCTAGCGGTGCTTACGAGCAGTACTTC
V gene: TRBV6-1; J gene: TRBJ2-3; D gene: TRBD2; clone size: many; CDR3 protein: CASSDSGADTQYF; CDR3 DNA: TGTGCCAGCAGTGATAGCGGGGCAGATACGCAGTATTTT
V gene: TRBV7-9; J gene: TRBJ1-2; D gene: -; clone size: few; CDR3 protein: CASSGNTGYYGYTF; CDR3 DNA: TGTGCCAGCAGCGGCAATACAGGGTACTATGGCTACACCTTC
V gene: TRBV28; J gene: TRBJ2-1; D gene: -; clone size: -; CDR3 protein: CASSNEQFF; CDR3 DNA: TGTGCCAGCAGCAATGAGCAGTTCTTC
V gene: TRBV9; J gene: TRBJ1-1; D gene: -; clone size: -; CDR3 protein: CASSVGPKGNTEAFF; CDR3 DNA: TGTGCCAGCAGCGTAGGCCCTAAGGGGAACACTGAAGCTTTCTTT
V gene: TRBV5-6; J gene: TRBJ1-2; D gene: TRBD1; clone size: -; CDR3 protein: CASSRDRNGYTF; CDR3 DNA: TGTGCCAGCAGCAGGGACAGAAATGGCTACACCTTC
V gene: TRBV28; J gene: TRBJ2-1; D gene: -; clone size: -; CDR3 protein: CASGQTAISYNEQFF; CDR3 DNA: TGTGCCAGCGGCCAGACAGCAATCTCCTACAATGAGCAGTTCTTC
V gene: TRBV18; J gene: TRBJ2-1; D gene: -; clone size: -; CDR3 protein: CASSPEDAHNEQFF; CDR3 DNA: TGTGCCAGCTCACCCGAGGACGCCCACAATGAGCAGTTCTTC
V gene: TRBV4-3; J gene: TRBJ2-3; D gene: -; clone size: few; CDR3 protein: CASSLSWAVGTDTQYF; CDR3 DNA: TGCGCCAGCAGCCTCTCATGGGCAGTAGGCACAGATACGCAGTATTTT
V gene: TRBV4-1; J gene: TRBJ1-1; D gene: TRBD1; clone size: -; CDR3 protein: CASSQDFATGGDEAFF; CDR3 DNA: TGCGCCAGCAGCCAAGATTTCGCTACAGGGGGCGATGAAGCTTTCTTT
V gene: TRBV29-1; J gene: TRBJ1-2; D gene: -; clone size: -; CDR3 protein: CSVGYTQGGYTF; CDR3 DNA: TGCAGCGTTGGTTATACTCAGGGCGGCTACACCTTC
V gene: TRBV20-1; J gene: TRBJ1-1; D gene: -; clone size: -; CDR3 protein: CSASAGNTEAFF; CDR3 DNA: TGCAGTGCTAGTGCGGGGAACACTGAAGCTTTCTTT
V gene: TRBV4-1; J gene: TRBJ1-5; D gene: -; clone size: -; CDR3 protein: CASIQDHAENQPQHF; CDR3 DNA: TGCGCCAGCATCCAAGATCACGCGGAAAATCAGCCCCAGCATTTT
V gene: TRBV4-2; J gene: TRBJ2-3; D gene: -; clone size: many; CDR3 protein: CASSWRGDTQYF; CDR3 DNA: TGTGCCAGCAGCTGGAGAGGGGATACGCAGTATTTT
V gene: TRBV7-2; J gene: TRBJ2-1; D gene: TRBD2; clone size: -; CDR3 protein: CASMAGGDYEQFF; CDR3 DNA: TGTGCCAGCATGGCGGGGGGGGACTATGAGCAGTTCTTC